Listed below are T cell receptor beta chains from one sample, sequenced in a study of early T cells in non-severe SARS-CoV-2 infection. One entry per CDR3 protein results from TCRdb running MiXCR on the 5' RACE reads. Of over 80,000 distinct CDR3 sequences listed, more than 13% were seen once; the top ten hold 10% to 11%. The specimen was whole blood. These receptors were taken from an adult who was a healthcare worker with PCR-confirmed SARS-CoV-2 infection or an uninfected control (not recorded which). The CDR3 runs from the conserved cysteine through the conserved F or W. A D gene is named only where the DNA matches it firmly. Some rows mark clone size as missing; the rest say once, few, many or name a class of expanded clone.

once,TRBV6-1,TRBD1,TRBJ1-4,TGTGCCAGCATCAGGACAGGGGAGGAAAAACTGTTTTTT,CASIRTGEEKLFF
.,TRBV3-1,.,TRBJ1-2,TGTGCCAGCAGCCAGGCACGTTTATATGGCTACACCTTC,CASSQARLYGYTF
.,TRBV6-6,.,TRBJ1-3,TGTGCCAGCAGTTACTCCATGGATGGGGGAAACACCATATATTTT,CASSYSMDGGNTIYF
.,TRBV19,.,TRBJ1-1,TGTGCCAGTAGTAATTTGAACACTGAAGCTTTCTTT,CASSNLNTEAFF
.,TRBV18,.,TRBJ1-2,TGTGCCAGCTCCACCGGGCCCTATGGCTACACCTTC,CASSTGPYGYTF
few,TRBV2,.,TRBJ2-2,TGTGCCACGACAGAAACCGGGGAGCTGTTTTTT,CATTETGELFF
few,TRBV6-5,.,TRBJ2-6,TGTGCCAGCAGTTACTCAGGGGTCGGGGCCAACGTCCTGACTTTC,CASSYSGVGANVLTF
few,TRBV5-5,.,TRBJ2-4,TGTGCCAGCACTGAGACTGACTGGGACATTCAGTACTTC,CASTETDWDIQYF
.,TRBV11-2,TRBD1,TRBJ1-6,TGTGCCAGCAGCGCCGCTCCGGGACAGGAGAATTCACCCCTCCACTTT,CASSAAPGQENSPLHF
.,TRBV28,TRBD1,TRBJ2-3,TGTGCCAGCAGTCTCCCCAGGGGGCGGGCAGATACGCAGTATTTT,CASSLPRGRADTQYF
.,TRBV3-2,.,TRBJ2-4,TGTGCCAGCAGCCAATCAGGGGATGGGTCCAAAAACATTCAGTACTTC,CASSQSGDGSKNIQYF
few,TRBV3-1,.,TRBJ1-1,TGTGCCAGCAGCCAAGCCGGCAGGGACACTGAAGCTTTCTTT,CASSQAGRDTEAFF
.,TRBV13,.,TRBJ1-1,TGTGCCAGCAGCTTCGAAAGGCAGAACACTGAAGCTTTCTTT,CASSFERQNTEAFF
few,TRBV15,.,TRBJ2-1,TGTGCCACCAGCGTACCCGGGCTATACAATGAGCAGTTCTTC,CATSVPGLYNEQFF
.,TRBV7-9,TRBD1,TRBJ1-1,TGTGCCAGCTCAGCAGGGGGGAAGACTGAAGCTTTCTTT,CASSAGGKTEAFF
few,TRBV18,TRBD1,TRBJ1-1,TGTGCCAGCTCCCGACGGGACAGCAGTTTTAACACTGAAGCTTTCTTT,CASSRRDSSFNTEAFF
few,TRBV6-2/TRBV6-3,TRBD1,TRBJ2-1,TGTGCCAGCAGTTTGGGGGACAGGTTCAAGCTTGAGCAGTTCTTC,CASSLGDRFKLEQFF
many,TRBV12-3/TRBV12-4,TRBD2,TRBJ2-3,TGTGCCAGCAGCCCGCGGGGGGGCGGCACAGATACGCAGTATTTT,CASSPRGGGTDTQYF
.,TRBV20-1,.,TRBJ1-1,TGCAGTGGATGGAAGAACACTGAAGCTTTCTTT,CSGWKNTEAFF
.,TRBV20-1,TRBD2,TRBJ2-5,TGCAGTGCTAGCGGCTCGGCGGGGGTTCGAGGAGAGACCCAGTACTTC,CSASGSAGVRGETQYF
many,TRBV28,.,TRBJ2-5,TGTGCCAGCAGTCCTTCGGCTGGGTGGGGGTACCAAGAGACCCAGTACTTC,CASSPSAGWGYQETQYF
.,TRBV5-4,TRBD1,TRBJ2-5,TGTGCCAGCAGCTCCCCCCCCTCCGGGACAGAAGAGACCCAGTACTTC,CASSSPPSGTEETQYF
few,TRBV19,.,TRBJ1-5,TGTGCCAGTAGGCAAAGGACAGTTAGCAATCAGCCCCAGCATTTT,CASRQRTVSNQPQHF
few,TRBV2,TRBD1,TRBJ1-6,TGTGCCAGCAACCCTGTTGGGACAGGGAATTCACCCCTCCACTTT,CASNPVGTGNSPLHF
.,TRBV6-2/TRBV6-3,.,TRBJ2-7,TGTGCCAGCACCCTCCGGGTGAGCTCCTACGAGCAGTACTTC,CASTLRVSSYEQYF
few,TRBV5-1,TRBD1,TRBJ1-2,TGCGCCAGCAGCCCCGACAGGGGGGCTTATGGCTACACCTTC,CASSPDRGAYGYTF
many,TRBV11-2,TRBD1,TRBJ2-1,TGTGCCAGCAGCTCGCGGACAGGGAGTAATGAGCAGTTCTTC,CASSSRTGSNEQFF
.,TRBV12-3/TRBV12-4,.,TRBJ1-5,TGTGCCAGCAGGCCGACAGGCAATCAGCCCCAGCATTTT,CASRPTGNQPQHF
few,TRBV5-1,.,TRBJ2-1,TGCGCCAGCAGCTGGGCAATAAGACAGGCTAATGAGCAGTTCTTC,CASSWAIRQANEQFF